These T cell receptor beta chains were read from a single sample in a study of OX40 agonist ivuxolimab in advanced cancers. TCRdb's copy holds only in-frame clones and misses some; the assay was immunoSEQ multiplex PCR. The table records 30,000 to 40,000 clones, 80% to 95% of them present only once. Sequences were derived from CD4+ or CD8+ T cells sorted from blood, sampled in a trial of the OX40 agonist ivuxolimab. These receptor sequences come from an adult with an advanced solid tumor such as melanoma, head and neck, liver or kidney cancer. Both conserved end residues are part of each CDR3. The D gene is left open where the match is weak. Not every row has a clone size; where given, it reads once, few, many or a size class.

>NA|TRBV7-6|TRBD2|TRBJ2-1
TGTGCCAGCAGCTCTGCTGTAGCGGGAGATATAGATGAGCAGTTCTTC
CASSSAVAGDIDEQFF
>few|TRBV29-1|NA|TRBJ2-7
TGCAGCGGCACGGATTCCTACGAGCAGTACTTC
CSGTDSYEQYF
>NA|TRBV7-8|NA|TRBJ1-1
TGTGCCAGCAGCTTAGATCGAAGGACGGCAGGGGCGAACACTGAAGCTTTCTTT
CASSLDRRTAGANTEAFF
>NA|TRBV6-1|NA|TRBJ2-7
TGTGCCAGCAATAACTACGAGCAGTACTTC
CASNNYEQYF
>NA|TRBV30|NA|TRBJ1-1
TGTGCCTGGACACCCCTTACCGAAGCTTTCTTT
CAWTPLTEAFF
>once|TRBV6-1|NA|TRBJ1-5
TGTGCCAGCAGTGAACCCCACCCGGGCCTTGGGAGCAATCAGCCCCAGCATTTT
CASSEPHPGLGSNQPQHF
>NA|TRBV2|NA|TRBJ2-7
TGTGCCAGCAGTAACCCCCCCAGCTACGAGCAGTACTTC
CASSNPPSYEQYF
>once|TRBV19|TRBD1|TRBJ2-7
TGTGCCAGCAACACCGGGACAGGGTCCTACGAGCAGTACTTC
CASNTGTGSYEQYF
>NA|TRBV7-9|NA|TRBJ1-1
TGTGCCAGCAGCCTACCGCCAGACACTGAAGCTTTCTTT
CASSLPPDTEAFF
>NA|TRBV4-3|NA|TRBJ2-5
TGCGCCAGCAGCCAAGCAGAGGGGGAGACCCAGTACTTC
CASSQAEGETQYF
>NA|TRBV19|NA|TRBJ2-2
TGTGCCAGTAGTATATCAGGGTTGACCGGGGAGCTGTTTTTT
CASSISGLTGELFF
>NA|TRBV5-1|NA|TRBJ2-2
TGCGCCAGCAGCTTTACGACAGATCACACCGGGGAGCTGTTTTTT
CASSFTTDHTGELFF
>NA|TRBV27|NA|TRBJ2-3
TGTACCAGCATGGACAGCCTGGGCCCAGATACGCAGTATTTT
CTSMDSLGPDTQYF
>NA|TRBV5-4|TRBD1|TRBJ2-7
TGTGCCAGCAGCTGGGGACAGGGAGAACTACGCGAGCAGTACTTC
CASSWGQGELREQYF
>NA|TRBV4-1|TRBD2|TRBJ2-7
TGCGCCAGCAGCCAAGCTACGCTAGCGGGAGGGAACGAGCAGTACTTC
CASSQATLAGGNEQYF
>NA|TRBV2|NA|TRBJ2-7
TGTGCCAGCAGAGACCTTGACTCTTACGAGCAGTACTTC
CASRDLDSYEQYF
>NA|TRBV6-6|TRBD2|TRBJ2-1
TGTGCCAGCAGTTACTCGGGACGGGAGGGCCTGGATGAGCAGTTCTTC
CASSYSGREGLDEQFF
>once|TRBV7-2|NA|TRBJ2-3
TGTGCCAGCAGCTTGGGCGAGACATTGTGGGCAGATACGCAGTATTTT
CASSLGETLWADTQYF
>NA|TRBV6-1|NA|TRBJ2-3
TGTGCCAGCAGTGCCCGGGAGTCAGATACGCAGTATTTT
CASSARESDTQYF
>NA|TRBV7-7|NA|TRBJ2-1
TGTGCTAGCAGCTTATTTGTGGGGTCCGATGAGCAGTTCTTC
CASSLFVGSDEQFF
>NA|TRBV29-1|TRBD2|TRBJ2-4
TGCAGCTTCGGGACTAGCGGGCCTCAGAATCTAGCCAAAAACATTCAGTACTTC
CSFGTSGPQNLAKNIQYF
>NA|TRBV9|NA|TRBJ2-2
TGTGCCAGCAGGGACAGTAACACCGGGGAGCTGTTTTTT
CASRDSNTGELFF
>medium-sized|TRBV5-5|TRBD1|TRBJ1-2
TGTGCCAGCAGCTTTTTCGGCAGGGGGTCTTCGCATGGCTACACCTTC
CASSFFGRGSSHGYTF
>NA|TRBV7-9|NA|TRBJ1-5
TGTGCCAGCAGCTTAACCCCAGGGTCTCAGCCCCAGCATTTT
CASSLTPGSQPQHF
>NA|TRBV19|NA|TRBJ2-3
TGTGCCAGTAGTATCGTAGGCAGAGGATCTAGCACAGATACGCAGTATTTT
CASSIVGRGSSTDTQYF
>once|TRBV19|NA|TRBJ1-5
TGTGCCAGTAGTATGGGGACGGCCTATAGCAATCAGCCCCAGCATTTT
CASSMGTAYSNQPQHF
>NA|TRBV9|NA|TRBJ2-4
TGTGCCAGCAGCCCGAAGAGAGGCGGGCCGCTAGCCAAAAACATTCAGTACTTC
CASSPKRGGPLAKNIQYF
>NA|TRBV6-5|TRBD2|TRBJ2-3
TGTGCCAGCAATGTAGCGGGTCACACAGATACGCAGTATTTT
CASNVAGHTDTQYF
>NA|TRBV10-1|NA|TRBJ2-1
TGCGCCAGCAGCCTGGACTCTTACAATGAGCAGTTCTTC
CASSLDSYNEQFF